Detailed here is one T cell receptor (beta chain). Profiling relied on immunoSEQ multiplex PCR, and the TCRdb table lists in-frame clones only, not all of them. The data contain 50,000 to 65,000 clones, roughly 81% of them singletons. This sample was taken from a study of blood T cell repertoires in COVID-19. Overall study: The cDNA or gDNA used as material had been derived from T cells, B-cell-depleted T cells, or PBMCs.

The source is a woman aged 55-75 years with acute or convalescent COVID-19. The sequencing sample was made of peripheral blood.

CDR3 DNA sequence: TGTGCCAGCAGCGTTCCCGGGAGGAATGAGCAGTTCTTC. Translation: CASSVPGRNEQFF. The rearrangement links TRBV9 to TRBJ2-1, with TRBD2 matching over 7 bases. This CDR3 spans 13 amino acids. V trimming: 2 bases; J trimming: 7 bases; junction bases outside the gene matches: 3. Germline CDR1 is SGDLS and CDR2 is YYNGEE.